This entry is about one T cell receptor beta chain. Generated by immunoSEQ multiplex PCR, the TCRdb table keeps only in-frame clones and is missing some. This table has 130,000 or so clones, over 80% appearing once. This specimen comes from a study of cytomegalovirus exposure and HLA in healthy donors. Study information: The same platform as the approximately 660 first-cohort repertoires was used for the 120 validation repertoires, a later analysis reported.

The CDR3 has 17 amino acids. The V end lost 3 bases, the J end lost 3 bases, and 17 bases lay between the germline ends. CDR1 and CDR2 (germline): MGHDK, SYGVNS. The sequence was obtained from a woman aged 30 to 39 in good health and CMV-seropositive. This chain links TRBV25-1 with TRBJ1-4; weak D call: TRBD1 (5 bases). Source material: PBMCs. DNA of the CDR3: TGTGCCAGCAGTGATTGGGGCGGAGGGGCCTCTAATGAAAAACTGTTTTTT. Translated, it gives CASSDWGGGASNEKLFF.